This passage covers 22 T cell receptor beta chains from one sample sequenced in a study of blood T cell repertoires in COVID-19. Measured with immunoSEQ multiplex PCR; TCRdb has only the in-frame clones, and not every one. Among some 140,000 clones, 75% to 85% were seen once, and the ten largest hold around 5%. Sequenced input: peripheral blood. These receptors were obtained from an older woman with COVID-19, enrolled during active disease.

The rearrangement links TRBV2 to TRBJ1-6; D is perhaps TRBD1 (6 bases). Looked up from germline, CDR1 is SNHLY and CDR2 is FYNNEI. The CDR3 spans 15 residues. V lost 0 bases and J lost 8, with 11 bases in between. The CDR3 here is CASSEAGARDSPLHF. The CDR3 bases are TGTGCCAGCAGTGAAGCGGGGGCCAGGGATTCACCCCTCCACTTT.

The chain couples TRBV4-1 to TRBJ2-5, with TRBD1 matching 8 bases. Losses at the gene ends were 1 base for V and 1 base for J; bases not matched to a gene: 5. There are 16 residues in the CDR3. Germline-derived CDR1 and CDR2 are MGHRA and YSYEKL. The CDR3 is CASSQVGTGSQETQYF. The CDR3 region has the DNA TGCGCCAGCAGCCAAGTGGGGACAGGCAGCCAAGAGACCCAGTACTTC.

The CDR3: CATSDSPGQGSYEQYF. Written as DNA, the CDR3 is TGTGCCACCAGTGACTCACCGGGACAGGGATCCTACGAGCAGTACTTC. The rearrangement uses TRBV24-1 and TRBJ2-7, with 9 bases identical to TRBD1. CDR1 KGHDR and CDR2 SFDVKD come from the germline V gene. Trimming removed 4 bases from V and 1 base from J; junction bases left unmatched: 7. CDR3 length equals 16 residues.

This clone was observed once. V usage is TRBV30 and J usage is TRBJ2-7, with D unclear. Germline V CDR1 and CDR2: GTSNPN, SVGIG (reference sequence). The CDR3 loop spans 13 amino acids. The V end lost 2 bases, the J end lost 2 bases, and 10 bases lay between the germline ends. The CDR3 protein is CAWSRRGTYEQYF. The CDR3 nucleotides are TGTGCCTGGAGTAGACGAGGAACCTACGAGCAGTACTTC.

In nucleotides, the CDR3 is TGTGCCAGCACCCTGAGGGGGCTTGGGGATACGCAGTATTTT. Protein sequence: CASTLRGLGDTQYF. V gene TRBV28 combines with J gene TRBJ2-3; 7 bases line up with TRBD1. After removal of 7 bases from V and 6 bases from J, the junction contained 10 bases not matched to a gene. The CDR3 is 14 amino acids. Germline V CDR1 and CDR2: MDHEN, SYDVKM.

The chain uses TRBV4-2 and TRBJ2-7, with 7 bases aligning to TRBD1. Losses at the gene ends were 1 base for V and 10 bases for J; bases not matched to a gene: 7. The CDR3 is 13 residues long. Looked up from germline, CDR1 is LGHNA and CDR2 is YNFKEQ. CDR3 nucleotide sequence: TGTGCCAGCAGCCAAGGTCGACAGGGTTTTCAGTACTTC. Translation: CASSQGRQGFQYF.

The chain couples TRBV30 to TRBJ2-7; 9 bases fit TRBD1. The germline V gene has CDR1 GTSNPN and CDR2 SVGIG (reference sequence). V lost 4 bases and J lost 3; bases outside the gene matches: 7. This CDR3 contains 14 residues. The CDR3 DNA sequence: TGTGCCTGGATGACCCGGGACAGGGACTACGAGCAGTACTTC. It translates to CAWMTRDRDYEQYF.

Comments on this clone: Other DNA sequences from this sample encode an identical CDR3 as well. The chain employs TRBV28 and TRBJ2-7, with D hard to call. V was pared by 3 bases and J by 3 bases, with 6 bases between. The germline CDR1 and CDR2 sequences are MDHEN and SYDVKM. The CDR3 has 12 amino acids. DNA for the CDR3: TGTGCCAGCAGTTTTTCCAGCTACGAGCAGTACTTC. Its translation is CASSFSSYEQYF.

The chain uses TRBV24-1 and TRBJ1-2; D is possibly TRBD1 (5 bases). The V and J ends lost 4 bases and 5 bases respectively, with 13 bases between them. Germline values: CDR1 KGHDR, CDR2 SFDVKD. The CDR3 consists of 14 residues. CDR3 sequence reads: CATSDTTTDYGYTF. CDR3 DNA: TGTGCCACCAGTGACACCACGACAGATTATGGCTACACCTTC.

The genes are TRBV18 and TRBJ1-1, with D tentatively TRBD1 (5 bases). V was pared by 3 bases and J by 1 base, with 18 bases between. This CDR3 region has 17 residues. Germline CDR1 KGHSH, CDR2 LQKENI. CDR3 coding DNA: TGTGCCAGCTCACCCTTGCGAGGTGGAGGGACGAACACTGAAGCTTTCTTT. It yields the protein CASSPLRGGGTNTEAFF.

The chain combines TRBV6-2 or TRBV6-3 with TRBJ1-5; TRBD1 matches 7 bases. Germline CDR1 and CDR2: MNHEY and SVGEGT. This CDR3 contains 18 residues. The V segment lost 3 bases and the J segment 0 bases; nucleotides outside the gene matches: 11. CDR3 residues: CASSYLQGTPYSNQPQHF. CDR3 nucleotides: TGTGCCAGCAGTTATTTACAGGGGACGCCGTATAGCAATCAGCCCCAGCATTTT.

The rearrangement uses TRBV29-1 and TRBJ1-1; 8 bases are a match to TRBD1. With 6 bases clipped from V and 5 bases from J, the junction kept 11 bases outside the gene matches. The CDR3 is made up of 14 amino acids. CDR1 is SQVTM and CDR2 is ANQGSEA in the germline V gene. The CDR3 here is CSVLDRARRTEAFF. The CDR3 DNA reads TGCAGCGTCCTGGACAGGGCTCGGCGGACTGAAGCTTTCTTT. The complete variable domain, with remaining parts taken from reference TRBV29-1 and TRBJ1-1, reads SAVISQKPSRDICQRGTSLTIQCQVDSQVTMMFWYRQQPGQSLTLIATANQGSEATYESGFVIDKFPISRPNLTFSTLTVSNMSPEDSSIYLCSVLDRARRTEAFFGQGTRLTVV.

The rearrangement uses TRBV5-5 and TRBJ2-1; 7 bases agree with TRBD1. Germline values: CDR1 SGHKS, CDR2 YYEKEE (reference sequence). The CDR3 is 17 residues long. V gave up 4 bases and J gave up 2 bases; unmatched junction bases: 12. CDR3 residues: CASSLDVGGLPYNEQFF. CDR3 in DNA: TGTGCCAGCAGCCTAGACGTAGGGGGCCTCCCCTACAATGAGCAGTTCTTC.

This clone was detected only once. The CDR3, as DNA: TGTGCCAGCAGATATCATAGTCCGAGCTCCTACAATGAGCAGTTCTTC. It translates to CASRYHSPSSYNEQFF. The V and J genes are TRBV11-1 and TRBJ2-1; D uncertain. CDR1 is SGHAT and CDR2 is FQDESV in the germline V gene (reference sequence). CDR3 length: 16 residues. The V gene lost 6 bases and the J gene lost 0 bases, with 15 bases spanning the gap. The full variable domain, its missing parts supplied by reference TRBV11-1 and TRBJ2-1, is EAEVAQSPRYKITEKSQAVAFWCDPISGHATLYWYRQILGQGPELLVQFQDESVVDDSQLPKDRFSAERLKGVDSTLKIQPAELGDSAMYLCASRYHSPSSYNEQFFGPGTRLTVL.

This chain uses TRBV9 with TRBJ2-7; D possibly corresponds to TRBD1 (6 bases). The germline CDR1 and CDR2 sequences are SGDLS and YYNGEE. V was clipped by 4 bases and J by 4 bases, with 9 bases between them. The CDR3 length is 12 residues. The CDR3 DNA follows: TGTGCCAGCAGCACAACAGGGTACGAGCAGTACTTC. Amino acids: CASSTTGYEQYF.

The genes are TRBV7-2 and TRBJ1-1; the D is unclear. The CDR3 spans 13 residues. The germline V and J ends were trimmed by 4 bases and 4 bases, with 10 bases remaining between them. Germline CDR1 SGHTA, CDR2 FQGNSA. CDR3 DNA: TGTGCCAGCAGCTCTCTGGCTGGCACTGAAGCTTTCTTT. Translation: CASSSLAGTEAFF.

The chain joins TRBV30 to TRBJ1-4; D unclear. Germline V gene lookup returns CDR1 GTSNPN and CDR2 SVGIG (reference sequence). CDR3 length: 15 amino acids. Trimming removed 5 bases from V and 0 bases from J, with 13 bases in between. DNA for the CDR3: TGTGCCTGGGGCGGGATTCTTGCAACTAATGAAAAACTGTTTTTT. Its translation: CAWGGILATNEKLFF.

The V call is TRBV30, the J call TRBJ1-2, with unresolved D. Germline CDR1 is GTSNPN and CDR2 is SVGIG (reference sequence). V lost 7 bases, J lost 6 bases, and 15 bases lay in between. This CDR3 comprises 12 residues. The CDR3 protein is CASGGRRDGYTF. The DNA for the CDR3 is TGTGCCTCCGGTGGGCGGCGGGATGGCTACACCTTC.

The chain links TRBV9 to TRBJ2-5, with D possibly being TRBD2 (5 bases). The length of the CDR3 is 17 residues. The germline V gene has CDR1 SGDLS and CDR2 YYNGEE. V lost 0 bases and J 1 base, leaving 16 bases between the germline ends. The DNA of the CDR3 is TGTGCCAGCAGCGTAGATTCTGGGAGCGGAGTCCAAGAGACCCAGTACTTC. Amino acid sequence: CASSVDSGSGVQETQYF.

CDR3 sequence: CASSVAGTTYNEQFF. The CDR3 coding sequence is TGTGCCAGCAGCGTAGCGGGGACTACCTACAATGAGCAGTTCTTC. This chain joins TRBV9 and TRBJ2-1, with TRBD2 matching over 7 bases. This CDR3 has 15 amino acids. Germline assignment: CDR1 SGDLS and CDR2 YYNGEE. Unmatched junction bases numbered 2, after V lost 0 bases and J lost 2 bases.

This clone was observed a few times. V is TRBV19 and J is TRBJ1-4, with 7 bases aligning to TRBD1. The CDR3 is 14 amino acids. CDR1 is LNHDA, CDR2 SQIVND, per germline (reference sequence). V lost 6 bases to trimming and J lost 4 bases; unmatched junction nucleotides: 5. CDR3 residues: CASSPGQHNEKLFF. CDR3 DNA: TGTGCCAGTAGCCCGGGACAGCATAATGAAAAACTGTTTTTT. The complete variable domain, with remaining parts taken from reference TRBV19 and TRBJ1-4, reads DGGITQSPKYLFRKEGQNVTLSCEQNLNHDAMYWYRQDPGQGLRLIYYSQIVNDFQKGDIAEGYSVSREKKESFPLTVTSAQKNPTAFYLCASSPGQHNEKLFFGSGTQLSVL.

The table lists this clone with a count of one. The V gene is TRBV7-9, the J gene TRBJ1-1; 7 nucleotides align to TRBD1. J gave up 5 bases and V 5 bases, and 11 bases lay outside the gene matches. Germline-derived CDR1 and CDR2 are SEHNR and FQNEAQ (reference sequence). The CDR3 is 15 residues long. In DNA form, the CDR3 reads TGTGCCAGCAGCCAATTGACAGGGTGGGGAACTGAAGCTTTCTTT. Its translation: CASSQLTGWGTEAFF.